These 4 T cell receptor beta chains were sequenced from one sample in a study of blood T cell repertoires in COVID-19. Measured with immunoSEQ multiplex PCR; TCRdb has only the in-frame clones, and not every one. The sample carries under 200,000 clones, approximately 81% recorded once. Input material: peripheral blood. The origin of the receptors is a woman aged 55 to 70 with COVID-19, enrolled during active disease.

This chain connects TRBV5-1 to TRBJ1-1, with a weak D call TRBD1 (6 bases). The CDR3 is 16 amino acids. Germline V lookup: CDR1 SGHRS, CDR2 YFSETQ. The ends were cut back, 0 bases at V and 1 base at J, with 13 bases in the middle. The CDR3 nucleotides are TGCGCCAGCAGCTTGGGGCAGGGGTACAGGAACACTGAAGCTTTCTTT. Residues: CASSLGQGYRNTEAFF.

The V and J genes are TRBV6-1 and TRBJ2-1; 9 positions agree with TRBD2. The junction had 7 bases not matched to a gene; V was cut back by 2 bases and J by 5 bases. Germline V gene lookup returns CDR1 MNHNS and CDR2 SASEGT. The CDR3 consists of 16 residues. The CDR3 coding sequence is TGTGCCAGCAGTGAAACGAGCGGGAGGAGTAACAATGAGCAGTTCTTC. Protein product: CASSETSGRSNNEQFF.

The genes are TRBV10-3 and TRBJ2-7, with 8 bases matching TRBD1. The ends lost 10 bases at V and 4 bases at J; junction bases unmatched: 3. CDR3 length equals 11 residues. Germline V CDR1 and CDR2: ENHRY, SYGVKD. CDR3 region: CATGDRYEQYV. Here the CDR3 DNA reads TGTGCCACAGGGGACAGGTACGAGCAGTACGTC.

The chain links TRBV3-1 (or the pseudogene TRBV3-2) to TRBJ1-5, with D uncertain. Germline values: CDR1 LGHDT, CDR2 YNNKEL (reference sequence). The CDR3 sequence is 14 residues long. V dropped 0 bases and J dropped 6 bases, with 9 bases sitting between them. The CDR3, as DNA: TGTGCCAGCAGCCAAGATCAGGCGGGTCAGCCCCAGCATTTT. It encodes CASSQDQAGQPQHF.